This TCR beta chain was documented in a study of cytomegalovirus exposure and HLA in healthy donors. Study-wide background: About 85 million unique TCRs from HLA-typed donors were held in an early release of data.

The trim removed 1 base at V and 8 bases at J, leaving 4 bases unmatched. Germline CDR1 and CDR2: LGHNA and YSLEER. This CDR3 region has 15 residues. Findings and limits, study-wide: A highly shared variant cluster was judged a likely technical artifact. It was shown in a later analysis that HLA-associated TCR beta chains were more clonally expanded than other, equally common chains.

It was with 60 Vbeta and 13 Jbeta primers that the PCR ran. Repertoires were generated with immunoSEQ multiplex PCR, while TCRdb's copy carries only in-frame clones and drops some. This table has about 210,000 clones, approximately 83% appearing once. Worth noting for this clone: Its antigen is as yet unknown.

The rearrangement joins TRBV4-3 to TRBJ1-4; 10 nucleotides line up with TRBD1. Sequencing was performed on PBMCs. The TCR originated in a woman aged 50 to 60 in good health and CMV-seropositive. CDR3 loop: CASSQVGTGEEKLFF. In nucleotides, the CDR3 is TGCGCCAGCAGCCAAGTCGGGACAGGGGAAGAAAAACTGTTTTTT.